This entry lists 2 T cell receptor beta chains sequenced from one sample in a study of Ad26.COV2.S vaccination and SARS-CoV-2 variants. The sample's treatment: some 20 received Ad26.COV2.S at low or high dose, single or two shots; 5 received placebo; per-sample allocation not given. It was on day 63 after the first vaccine or placebo injection that samples were taken. TCRdb keeps only in-frame clones here, not all; method: immunoSEQ multiplex PCR. The table records about 390,000 clones, around 85% of them present only once. The sequencing used peripheral blood, collected in a trial of Ad26.COV2.S vaccine versus placebo. These receptors were obtained from a person aged 18-65 years who received the Ad26.COV2.S COVID-19 vaccine or a placebo.

The count of this clone is one. The chain links TRBV6-5 to TRBJ2-7, with D maybe TRBD1 (5 bases). Trimming took off 7 bases at V and 4 bases at J, with 8 bases between the two ends. This CDR3 has 11 residues. Germline V gene sequence: CDR1 MNHEY, CDR2 SVGAGI. This CDR3 is CASNQGYEQYF. The CDR3 region has the DNA TGTGCCAGCAACCAGGGTTACGAGCAGTACTTC.

The J gene is TRBJ1-2, the V gene TRBV6-1, with D uncertain. This CDR3 has 15 residues. The germline CDR1 and CDR2 sequences are MNHNS and SASEGT. With 6 bases removed from V and 3 bases from J, the gap between germline ends came to 17 bases. The CDR3 region has the DNA TGTGCCAGCAGCCGCACGAATACGGGGTACTATGGCTACACCTTC. It specifies CASSRTNTGYYGYTF.